Listed below are T cell receptor beta chains from one sample, sequenced in a study of cytomegalovirus exposure and HLA in healthy donors. Only in-frame clones appear in the TCRdb table, and some are missing; sequencing was by immunoSEQ multiplex PCR. Among 200,000 or so clones listed, over 70% were seen once. Source material: PBMCs. The receptors here all came from a man aged 45 to 65 in good health and CMV-seronegative. The CDR3 runs from the conserved cysteine through the conserved F or W. A D gene is named only where the DNA matches it firmly. Size is omitted from some rows. Given values are once, few, many or a class for expanded clones.

j_call clone_size d_call v_call cdr3_aa cdr3_nt
TRBJ1-3 . . TRBV30 CAAAWRKGNTIYF TGTGCCGCCGCATGGCGGAAGGGAAACACCATATATTTT
TRBJ1-2 . . TRBV15 CATSTGERYGYTF TGTGCCACCAGCACAGGGGAACGCTATGGCTACACCTTC
TRBJ1-1 . TRBD1 TRBV7-2 CASSFRTGGTEAFF TGTGCCAGCAGCTTTCGGACAGGGGGGACTGAAGCTTTCTTT
TRBJ1-1 . TRBD1 TRBV19 CATWTGGYTEAFF TGTGCCACCTGGACAGGGGGTTACACTGAAGCTTTCTTT
TRBJ2-7 . TRBD1 TRBV19 CASSPSDRVLGEQYF TGTGCCAGTAGTCCCTCGGACAGGGTTTTGGGCGAGCAGTACTTC
TRBJ2-7 . . TRBV9 CASSHGRVAYEQYF TGTGCCAGCAGCCATGGCAGGGTGGCCTACGAGCAGTACTTC
TRBJ2-5 . TRBD1 TRBV19 CASSRGTGRNEETQYF TGTGCCAGTAGTAGAGGGACAGGCCGAAATGAAGAGACCCAGTACTTC
TRBJ2-7 few . TRBV4-1 CASSQYQEGYEQYF TGCGCCAGCAGCCAGTACCAGGAGGGGTACGAGCAGTACTTC
TRBJ2-3 . TRBD1 TRBV6-5 CASSRGRADTQYF TGTGCCAGCAGCAGGGGGCGGGCAGATACGCAGTATTTT
TRBJ2-2 . . TRBV7-2 CASSPRPRPGELFF TGTGCCAGCAGCCCACGGCCCAGGCCCGGGGAGCTGTTTTTT
TRBJ1-1 . . TRBV6-6 CASSNVGGEAFF TGTGCCAGCAGTAATGTCGGGGGTGAAGCTTTCTTT
TRBJ1-5 . TRBD1 TRBV19 CASSILDRENQPQHF TGTGCCAGTAGTATTCTAGACAGGGAGAATCAGCCCCAGCATTTT
TRBJ1-2 . . TRBV27 CASFSWTLNYGYTF TGTGCCAGCTTTAGCTGGACACTTAACTATGGCTACACCTTC
TRBJ2-7 few TRBD1 TRBV4-1 CASSQRTGGPYEQYF TGCGCCAGCAGCCAAAGGACAGGGGGCCCCTACGAGCAGTACTTC
TRBJ2-7 . . TRBV27 CASSSRVRDEQYF TGTGCCAGCAGTTCCAGGGTACGCGACGAGCAGTACTTC
TRBJ1-6 . . TRBV19 CASALGPINSPLHF TGTGCCAGTGCCCTGGGGCCCATTAATTCACCCCTCCACTTT
TRBJ1-1 once . TRBV29-1 CSVSHLNTEAFF TGCAGCGTTTCCCACTTGAACACTGAAGCTTTCTTT
TRBJ1-1 . . TRBV9 CASSQMKGPNEAFF TGTGCCAGCAGCCAAATGAAGGGGCCGAATGAAGCTTTCTTT
TRBJ2-7 few TRBD2 TRBV5-8 CASSRLAGGVYEQYF TGTGCCAGCAGCCGCCTAGCGGGGGGAGTATACGAGCAGTACTTC
TRBJ2-2 . . TRBV10-3 CAISEIQGELFF TGTGCCATCAGTGAGATTCAGGGGGAGCTGTTTTTT
TRBJ1-2 . . TRBV5-4 CASSKDRSNDFSSYTF TGTGCCAGCAGCAAAGACAGGTCTAACGATTTTAGTAGCTACACCTTC
TRBJ2-3 . TRBD2 TRBV15 CATSRQVLAGVTDTQYF TGTGCCACCAGCAGACAGGTACTAGCGGGGGTCACAGATACGCAGTATTTT
TRBJ2-7 . . TRBV29-1 CSVELQGREQYF TGCAGCGTTGAGTTACAGGGGAGGGAGCAGTACTTC
TRBJ1-1 . . TRBV6-5 CASRGTGPAFF TGTGCCAGCAGGGGAACAGGGCCTGCTTTCTTT
TRBJ1-6 . TRBD1 TRBV19 CASSIPGQGSNSPLHF TGTGCCAGTAGTATCCCCGGACAGGGATCGAATTCACCCCTCCACTTT
TRBJ2-2 . . TRBV4-3 CASSHMGGGESGELFF TGCGCCAGCAGCCACATGGGAGGGGGGGAGAGTGGGGAGCTGTTTTTT
TRBJ1-4 . . TRBV7-8 CASRQRGSRNEKLFF TGTGCCAGCAGACAGAGAGGGTCCCGCAATGAAAAACTGTTTTTT
TRBJ2-3 . . TRBV9 CASSVRGGPDTQYF TGTGCCAGCAGCGTGAGGGGGGGGCCAGATACGCAGTATTTT
TRBJ2-1 . . TRBV18 CASSPGQGGNEQFF TGTGCCAGCTCACCGGGGCAGGGAGGCAATGAGCAGTTCTTC
TRBJ2-1 . TRBD2 TRBV7-3 CASSLRAGASYNEQFF TGTGCCAGCAGCTTAAGAGCGGGGGCCTCCTACAATGAGCAGTTCTTC
TRBJ1-1 few . TRBV7-9 CASSTGWKGWEEAFF TGTGCCAGCAGCACGGGGTGGAAGGGTTGGGAAGAAGCTTTCTTT
TRBJ2-1 . TRBD2 TRBV11-2 CASSLRLAGNNEQFF TGTGCCAGCAGCTTACGGCTAGCGGGGAACAATGAGCAGTTCTTC
TRBJ1-6 . . TRBV10-3 CAISVAQRYNSPLHF TGTGCCATCAGTGTGGCGCAGCGCTATAATTCACCCCTCCACTTT
TRBJ2-1 few TRBD2 TRBV28 CASRPGLAYNEQFF TGTGCCAGCAGGCCGGGACTAGCCTACAATGAGCAGTTCTTC
TRBJ1-4 . TRBD1 TRBV5-1 CASYEGTGDKKLFF TGCGCCAGCTACGAGGGGACAGGGGACAAAAAACTGTTTTTT
TRBJ2-7 . . TRBV7-2 CASSLAPGSTYEQYF TGTGCCAGCAGCTTAGCGCCTGGGAGCACCTACGAGCAGTACTTC
TRBJ1-1 . . TRBV29-1 CSVAQANTEAFF TGCAGCGTTGCCCAGGCGAACACTGAAGCTTTCTTT